The 27 T cell receptor beta chains below come from one sample, sequenced in a study of shared clonotypes between healthy human individuals. Positively selected for CCR7, the CD45RO-negative cells used as naive CD8 cells excluded terminally differentiated effector memory CD45RA+ cells. This table comes from immunoSEQ multiplex PCR, and its TCRdb copy is limited to in-frame clones, with some not included. The sample lists approximately 2,000,000 clones, roughly 93% occurring once. The material sequenced was naive CD8+ T cells from PBMCs. These receptors were collected from a man between 18 and 35 years old in good health. Some clones in this sample may be carry-over from other donors' samples.

This clone was seen just once. CDR3 sequence reads: CASSQPLAGSGTQYF. The CDR3 DNA is TGTGCCAGCAGCCAACCACTAGCGGGATCCGGTACGCAGTATTTT. The rearrangement joins TRBV4-2 to TRBJ2-3; 10 bases agree with TRBD2. The CDR3 is made up of 15 amino acids. The junction had 7 bases not matched to a gene; V was cut back by 2 bases and J by 8 bases. Germline CDR1 is LGHNA and CDR2 is YNFKEQ.

The gene calls are TRBV28 and TRBJ1-5; D might be TRBD1 (5 bases). This CDR3 is 12 amino acids long. Germline V gene sequence: CDR1 MDHEN, CDR2 SYDVKM. CDR3 amino acids: CARWGGNQPQHF. As DNA, the CDR3 is TGTGCAAGGTGGGGCGGGAATCAGCCCCAGCATTTT.

The rearrangement joins TRBV9 to TRBJ1-2, with 8 bases lining up with TRBD1. The germline CDR1 and CDR2 sequences are SGDLS and YYNGEE. After removal of 3 bases from V and 2 bases from J, the junction contained 9 bases not matched to a gene. The CDR3 is 16 residues long. The DNA of the CDR3 is TGTGCCAGCAGCGATCAGCAAAGGGACAGGAACTATGGCTACACCTTC. Its translation is CASSDQQRDRNYGYTF.

DNA of the CDR3: TGTGCCAGTAGTACCGGGGGGCTGAACACTGCTGAAGCTTTCTTT. Residues: CASSTGGLNTAEAFF. The V and J genes are TRBV19 and TRBJ1-1, with a weak D call TRBD1 (6 bases). The CDR3 is 15 residues long. Germline assignment: CDR1 LNHDA and CDR2 SQIVND (reference sequence). Trimming stripped 4 bases from V and 6 bases from J, with 18 bases between.

The genes are TRBV28 and TRBJ1-3; weak D call: TRBD1 (5 bases). Trimming left V 4 bases short and J 4 bases short, with 23 bases between. The CDR3 has 18 amino acids. Germline values: CDR1 MDHEN, CDR2 SYDVKM. The CDR3 is CASSWGFRVSSAGNTIYF. DNA for the CDR3: TGTGCCAGCAGTTGGGGGTTCAGAGTCTCATCAGCAGGAAACACCATATATTTT.

The gene calls are TRBV28 and TRBJ2-7; D not certain. This CDR3 has 17 residues. V was clipped by 2 bases and J by 1 base, with 18 bases between them. Germline CDR1 and CDR2: MDHEN and SYDVKM. Written as DNA, the CDR3 is TGTGCCAGCAGTTTACCCCGGAGAGGAAGGGCGTCCTACGAGCAGTACTTC. As protein: CASSLPRRGRASYEQYF. The full variable domain, with the rest looked up from reference TRBV28 and TRBJ2-7, is DVKVTQSSRYLVKRTGEKVFLECVQDMDHENMFWYRQDPGLGLRLIYFSYDVKMKEKGDIPEGYSVSREKKERFSLILESASTNQTSMYLCASSLPRRGRASYEQYFGPGTRLTVT.

This chain connects TRBV6-6 to TRBJ2-7; no firm D call. In germline, CDR1 is MNHNY, CDR2 SVGAGI (reference sequence). The CDR3 has 12 residues. The ends were cut back, 7 bases at V and 3 bases at J, with 10 bases in the middle. The CDR3 loop is CASTPSIYEQYF. The CDR3 coding sequence is TGTGCCAGCACCCCTTCGATCTACGAGCAGTACTTC.

As for this clone: The sample has other DNA sequences that encode this CDR3 too. CDR3 residues: CASSNDRDQETQYF. CDR3 nucleotide sequence: TGTGCCAGTAGTAATGACAGGGACCAAGAGACCCAGTACTTC. The V and J genes are TRBV19 and TRBJ2-5; 7 bases are shared with TRBD1. This CDR3 spans 14 amino acids. CDR1 is LNHDA, CDR2 SQIVND, per germline (reference sequence). V dropped 4 bases and J dropped 0; count of bases not matched to a gene: 2.

V gene TRBV15 combines with J gene TRBJ1-1; D remains unclear. The CDR3 sequence is 12 residues long. Trimming left V 3 bases short and J 11 bases short, with 13 bases between. Germline CDR1 LNHNV, CDR2 YYDKDF (reference sequence). CDR3 DNA: TGTGCCACCAGCAGTACTTCCGAGGTGGCTTTCTTT. This encodes CATSSTSEVAFF.

V gene TRBV10-1 combines with J gene TRBJ2-1; maybe TRBD1 (7 bases). Between the trimmed V and J ends, which lost 4 bases and 0 bases, there was a span of 10 bases. Germline CDR1 and CDR2: WNHNN and SYGVQD (reference sequence). The CDR3 length is 15 residues. The CDR3 region is CASSGGDSSYNEQFF. The DNA of the CDR3 is TGCGCCAGCAGTGGGGGGGACAGCTCCTACAATGAGCAGTTCTTC.

The chain uses TRBV4-3 and TRBJ2-5, with a tentative D call TRBD2 (6 bases). V lost 1 base and J 4 bases, leaving 10 bases between the germline ends. The germline CDR1 and CDR2 sequences are LGHNA and YSLEER. The CDR3 spans 14 residues. The DNA of the CDR3 is TGCGCCAGCAGCCAAGTTGGGGGAGGAGAGACCCAGTACTTC. Translating gives CASSQVGGGETQYF.

This chain joins TRBV6-5 and TRBJ2-5; 8 positions match TRBD2. The J call may be wrong; the DNA end is better matched by TRBJ2-7. The CDR3 contains 14 residues. The germline CDR1 and CDR2 sequences are MNHEY and SVGAGI. Here the CDR3 DNA reads TGTGCCAGCGGATTCCGGGAGGGCCCCAACGAGCAGTACTTC. As protein: CASGFREGPNEQYF.

The rearrangement joins TRBV9 to TRBJ2-7; D is undetermined. The germline V and J ends were trimmed by 0 bases and 2 bases, with 6 bases remaining between them. CDR1 is SGDLS, CDR2 YYNGEE, per germline. CDR3 length: 13 residues. The DNA for the CDR3 is TGTGCCAGCAGCGTAGGAAATCCCTACGAGCAGTACTTC. Encoded protein: CASSVGNPYEQYF.

The V call is TRBV29-1, the J call TRBJ2-4, with 11 bases fitting TRBD2. The CDR3 runs 14 residues. The V gene's germline CDR1 is SQVTM and CDR2 ANQGSEA. The trim removed 2 bases at V and 8 bases at J, leaving 5 bases unmatched. The CDR3 nucleotides are TGCAGCGTTGAATCGGGACTAGCGGCTGACATTCAGTACTTC. This gives the protein CSVESGLAADIQYF.

The chain is built from TRBV6-5 and TRBJ1-2; D call uncertain. Per the germline V gene, CDR1 is MNHEY and CDR2 is SVGAGI. CDR3 length: 14 residues. Trimming cost V 3 bases and J 8 bases, with 16 bases left between them. The CDR3 nucleotides are TGTGCCAGCAGTTATGGGTCGGGCAAAAGGGGCTACACCTTC. Translated: CASSYGSGKRGYTF.

The chain has TRBV5-6 and TRBJ2-7, with D perhaps matching TRBD2 (6 bases). Per the germline V gene, CDR1 is SGHDT and CDR2 is YYEEEE. This CDR3 spans 15 amino acids. V was clipped by 0 bases and J by 0 bases, with 10 bases between them. Here the CDR3 DNA reads TGTGCCAGCAGCTTGGGCGGGATCAGCTCCTACGAGCAGTACTTC. Amino acid sequence: CASSLGGISSYEQYF.

CDR3 coding DNA: TGTGCCAGCAGCAAAGACGGGACAGGGGGGTGCGATGGCTACACCTTC. Translated: CASSKDGTGGCDGYTF. This chain connects TRBV21-1 to TRBJ1-2; the table assigns TRBD1, which was not confirmed against the DNA. TRBV21-1 is tagged as a pseudogene. The CDR3 extends over 16 amino acids.

The rearrangement links TRBV7-9 to TRBJ2-1, with TRBD1 matching 7 bases. Germline V gene data show CDR1 as SEHNR and CDR2 as FQNEAQ (reference sequence). The CDR3 length is 17 residues. The J segment lost 2 bases and the V segment lost 5 bases, leaving 12 bases of the junction unmatched. Written as DNA, the CDR3 is TGTGCCAGCAGCCCTACCTCCGGGACAGCCACCTACAATGAGCAGTTCTTC. Translating gives CASSPTSGTATYNEQFF.

The chain has TRBV5-1 and TRBJ2-3; D call uncertain. The V gene lost 0 bases and the J gene lost 2 bases, with 7 bases spanning the gap. Germline V gene sequence: CDR1 SGHRS, CDR2 YFSETQ. The CDR3 is 14 residues long. CDR3 protein: CASSLATHTDTQYF. CDR3 nucleotide sequence: TGCGCCAGCAGCTTGGCCACTCACACAGATACGCAGTATTTT.

This sequence joins TRBV11-2 and TRBJ2-7; D is unresolved. The V end was cut by 5 bases, the J end by 3 bases, with 5 bases between. Germline values: CDR1 SGHAT, CDR2 FQNNGV. The CDR3 covers 11 residues. The CDR3 DNA reads TGTGCCAGCAGCGAGTTCTACGAGCAGTACTTC. Its protein product is CASSEFYEQYF. Complete variable domain (other parts from reference TRBV11-2 and TRBJ2-7): EAGVAQSPRYKIIEKRQSVAFWCNPISGHATLYWYQQILGQGPKLLIQFQNNGVVDDSQLPKDRFSAERLKGVDSTLKIQPAKLEDSAVYLCASSEFYEQYFGPGTRLTVT.

J is TRBJ1-1 and V is TRBV11-2; possible D gene TRBD1, 5 bases. CDR3 size: 18 residues. V gave up 2 bases and J gave up 1 base, with 20 bases separating them. Germline V gene sequence: CDR1 SGHAT, CDR2 FQNNGV. DNA of the CDR3: TGTGCCAGCAGCTTATTCCAAGCACCGGGACTCACGAACACTGAAGCTTTCTTT. Residues: CASSLFQAPGLTNTEAFF.

The rearrangement uses TRBV4-1 and TRBJ1-5; D unclear. The CDR3 runs to 14 residues. Trimming removed 3 bases from V and 4 bases from J, with 10 bases in between. Germline CDR1 reads MGHRA; CDR2 reads YSYEKL. The CDR3 bases are TGCGCCAGCAGCCACCGGGCCATAAATCAGCCCCAGCATTTT. Its protein is CASSHRAINQPQHF.

Comments on this clone: The same CDR3 also results from other DNA sequences found in this sample. V gene TRBV27 combines with J gene TRBJ1-3; D is unclear. The CDR3 spans 13 residues. Between the trimmed V and J ends, which lost 6 bases and 2 bases, there was a span of 8 bases. Germline CDR1 and CDR2: MNHEY and SMNVEV (reference sequence). Here the CDR3 reads CASSLRAGNTIYF. DNA of the CDR3: TGTGCCAGCAGCCTTCGGGCTGGAAACACCATATATTTT.

This rearrangement joins TRBV7-9 to TRBJ2-2, with TRBD1 identical over 7 bases. V was clipped by 2 bases and J by 4 bases; unmatched bases: 13. This CDR3 region has 18 residues. Germline V lookup: CDR1 SEHNR, CDR2 FQNEAQ (reference sequence). The CDR3 region is CASSLPPSDRVGTGELFF. For the CDR3, the DNA is TGTGCCAGCAGCTTACCTCCCTCTGACAGGGTTGGCACCGGGGAGCTGTTTTTT. Full variable domain (outside the CDR3, taken from reference TRBV7-9 and TRBJ2-2): DTGVSQNPRHKITKRGQNVTFRCDPISEHNRLYWYRQTLGQGPEFLTYFQNEAQLEKSRLLSDRFSAERPKGSFSTLEIQRTEQGDSAMYLCASSLPPSDRVGTGELFFGEGSRLTVL.

This chain uses TRBV28 with TRBJ2-5, with a weak D call TRBD1 (5 bases). With 4 bases removed from V and 5 bases from J, the gap between germline ends came to 11 bases. The CDR3 has 13 residues. Germline CDR1 MDHEN, CDR2 SYDVKM. The CDR3 is CASSSGSGETQYF. For the CDR3, the DNA is TGTGCCAGCAGTTCAGGGTCAGGGGAGACCCAGTACTTC. The variable domain in full, with the rest retrieved from reference TRBV28 and TRBJ2-5, is DVKVTQSSRYLVKRTGEKVFLECVQDMDHENMFWYRQDPGLGLRLIYFSYDVKMKEKGDIPEGYSVSREKKERFSLILESASTNQTSMYLCASSSGSGETQYFGPGTRLLVL.

This rearrangement joins TRBV7-9 to TRBJ1-1; TRBD1 matches 12 bases. This CDR3 is built from 16 residues. CDR1 is SEHNR and CDR2 is FQNEAQ in the germline V gene (reference sequence). Trimming removed 5 bases from V and 3 bases from J; junction bases left unmatched: 7. The CDR3 reads CASSVGTGGSDTEAFF. The DNA of the CDR3 is TGTGCCAGCAGCGTGGGGACAGGGGGCTCGGACACTGAAGCTTTCTTT. Based on the CDR3 plus reference TRBV7-9 and TRBJ1-1, the full variable domain is DTGVSQNPRHKITKRGQNVTFRCDPISEHNRLYWYRQTLGQGPEFLTYFQNEAQLEKSRLLSDRFSAERPKGSFSTLEIQRTEQGDSAMYLCASSVGTGGSDTEAFFGQGTRLTVV.

The chain has TRBV7-2 and TRBJ2-2; 10 bases align to TRBD2. The CDR3 is 15 amino acids. V gave up 11 bases and J gave up 7 bases; unmatched junction bases: 13. CDR1 is SGHTA, CDR2 FQGNSA, per germline. CDR3 loop: CALLGVSGRIGELFF. CDR3 DNA: TGTGCCCTCCTGGGGGTTAGCGGGAGGATCGGGGAGCTGTTTTTT.